This T cell receptor beta chain was sequenced during a study of molecular identifiers for immune sequencing clone quantification. Study at large: Within a replicate experiment, RNA obtained from either about 21,000 or 97,000 naive CD8 cells was divided into five aliquots, and four of those aliquots were then sequenced. Whole-study findings and limits: More than 97% of effector molecules, versus under 1% of naive-cell molecules, belonged to clones above 20 RNA copies.

The CDR3 length is 13 residues. Germline values: CDR1 MNHNY, CDR2 SVGAGI (reference sequence). The ends lost 5 bases at V and 7 bases at J; junction bases unmatched: 8. The use of previously described methods and listed TCR primers produced the bulk TCR libraries. MiXCR was run by TCRdb on the PCR reads, yielding one entry per CDR3 protein. This table holds about 10,000 distinct CDR3 sequences, around a fifth found once. By frequency in the sample, this clonotype is medium-sized. Its cognate antigen is unknown. Sorting captured naive CD8 T cells as CD8+CD4-CCR7+CD45RA+. This TCR was sampled from a human donor in good health. Some libraries in this study had Jurkat cell RNA spiked in. Sequencing was performed on naive CD8+ T cells from blood, with Jurkat cell RNA spiked in. The subset is: FACS-sorted CD8+CD4-CCR7+CD45RA+ naive T cells. The rearrangement uses TRBV6-6 and TRBJ2-7, with 7 bases fitting TRBD1. As DNA, the CDR3 is TGTGCCAGCAGTACCCTAGGGGGCTGGGAGCAGTACTTC. Protein product: CASSTLGGWEQYF.